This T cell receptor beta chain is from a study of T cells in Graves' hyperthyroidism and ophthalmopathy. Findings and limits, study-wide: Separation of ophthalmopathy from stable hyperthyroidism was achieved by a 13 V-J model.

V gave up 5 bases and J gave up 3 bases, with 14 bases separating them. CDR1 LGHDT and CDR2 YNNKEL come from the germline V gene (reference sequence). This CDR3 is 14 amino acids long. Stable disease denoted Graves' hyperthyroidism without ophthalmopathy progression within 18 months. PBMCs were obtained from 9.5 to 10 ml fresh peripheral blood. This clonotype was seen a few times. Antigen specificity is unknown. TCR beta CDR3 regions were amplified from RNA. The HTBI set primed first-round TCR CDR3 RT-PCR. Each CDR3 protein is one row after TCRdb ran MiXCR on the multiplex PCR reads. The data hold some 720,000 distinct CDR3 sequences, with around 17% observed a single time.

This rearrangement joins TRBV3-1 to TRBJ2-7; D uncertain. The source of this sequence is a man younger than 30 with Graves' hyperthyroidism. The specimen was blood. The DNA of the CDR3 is TGTGCCAGCAGCTCGGGCCAGCCCGACTACGAGCAGTACTTC. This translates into CASSSGQPDYEQYF.